The T cell receptor (beta chain) under discussion was sequenced for a study of blood T cell repertoires in COVID-19. Per the germline V gene, CDR1 is MNHEY and CDR2 is SMNVEV (reference sequence). V was cut by 4 bases and J by 0 bases, with 11 bases left in between. The CDR3 contains 15 residues. In the authors' workflow: Amplification of reference gene primers was used by the study to estimate nucleated cell counts. The method was immunoSEQ multiplex PCR; TCRdb's version includes in-frame clones alone and lacks a portion of them. For V, J and clone size, that table is used; D and trimming come from the DNA. The sample holds 300,000 to 450,000 clones, approximately 80% seen once.

The sequence derives from a human donor with acute or convalescent COVID-19. The donor label of this sample is uncertain. Source material: peripheral blood. This sequence joins TRBV27 and TRBJ2-3, with a tentative D call TRBD2 (5 bases). DNA of the CDR3: TGTGCCAGCAGTTCCGGGCGGGTTAGCACAGATACGCAGTATTTT. Its translation is CASSSGRVSTDTQYF.